This T cell receptor beta chain derives from a study of blood T cell repertoires in COVID-19. Study overall: The United States, Italy and Spain provided the acute and convalescent COVID-19 samples.

Using immunoSEQ multiplex PCR, the repertoire was profiled, and TCRdb retains in-frame clones only, with some absent. Here the sample spans 300,000 to 500,000 clones, around nine tenths being singletons. The ends were cut back, 2 bases at V and 4 bases at J, with 17 bases in the middle. There are 16 residues in the CDR3. The germline V gene encodes CDR1 MNHNS and CDR2 SASEGT. This sequence joins TRBV6-1 and TRBJ1-1, with TRBD1 as a possible D gene (5 bases). The source material was PBMCs or T cells enriched from blood (not recorded which). The receptor's source is a woman in her 30s with acute COVID-19. This chain's CDR3 is CASSELVLGGSTEAFF. CDR3 DNA sequence: TGTGCCAGCAGTGAATTAGTTCTGGGGGGTAGCACTGAAGCTTTCTTT.